Listed below are T cell receptor beta chains from one sample, sequenced in a study of T cell responses to AZD1222 COVID-19 vaccine. Repertoires were generated with immunoSEQ multiplex PCR, while TCRdb's copy carries only in-frame clones and drops some. Counted here are about 130,000 clones, roughly 91% occurring once; the ten biggest clones make up roughly 9.1%. Material: peripheral blood, obtained on day 0 of AZD1222 vaccination. The receptors originated from an adult in good health. Each CDR3 is given without its conserved first and last residue. Each record gives: J gene, V gene, CDR3 protein.

J gene: TRBJ2-1; V gene: TRBV4-2; CDR3 protein: ASSQGVRENNEQF
J gene: TRBJ1-1; V gene: TRBV20-1; CDR3 protein: SALGGFSF
J gene: TRBJ1-5; V gene: TRBV5-6; CDR3 protein: ASSLGPFQPQH
J gene: TRBJ1-2; V gene: TRBV30; CDR3 protein: AWSPGLHYGYT
J gene: TRBJ2-7; V gene: TRBV2; CDR3 protein: ASSDSRLAGGYEQY
J gene: TRBJ1-6; V gene: TRBV5-4; CDR3 protein: ASSQDRRNSPLH
J gene: TRBJ2-5; V gene: TRBV25-1; CDR3 protein: ASGQETQY
J gene: TRBJ1-1; V gene: TRBV29-1; CDR3 protein: SGGRETGALNTEAF
J gene: TRBJ2-3; V gene: TRBV19; CDR3 protein: ASSSGLAGLTDTQY
J gene: TRBJ1-6; V gene: TRBV7-3; CDR3 protein: ASSQTPPGQGTSPLH
J gene: TRBJ1-5; V gene: TRBV2; CDR3 protein: ASSEVPIIRGPSRPQH
J gene: TRBJ1-2; V gene: TRBV28; CDR3 protein: ASHTIYYGYT
J gene: TRBJ1-2; V gene: TRBV27; CDR3 protein: ASSFEGHNGYT